This TCR beta chain stems from a study of blood T cell repertoires in COVID-19. CDR3 length equals 16 residues. Trimming shortened V by 4 bases and J by 0 bases, and 14 bases separated the two germline ends. Germline CDR1 is SGHRS and CDR2 is YFSETQ. Data came from immunoSEQ multiplex PCR; TCRdb stores just in-frame clones and leaves some out. Among about 210,000 clones listed, 82% were seen once. The chain has TRBV5-1 and TRBJ2-1; possibly TRBD2 for D (5 bases). The sample was peripheral blood. The receptor comes from a woman between 35 and 50 years old with acute or convalescent COVID-19. DNA of the CDR3: TGCGCCAGCAGCGACCGAGGGCCTGGCTCCTACAATGAGCAGTTCTTC. It codes for CASSDRGPGSYNEQFF. Full variable domain (rest looked up from reference TRBV5-1 and TRBJ2-1): KAGVTQTPRYLIKTRGQQVTLSCSPISGHRSVSWYQQTPGQGLQFLFEYFSETQRNKGNFPGRFSGRQFSNSRSEMNVSTLELGDSALYLCASSDRGPGSYNEQFFGPGTRLTVL.